This T cell receptor (beta chain) was obtained from a study of cytomegalovirus exposure and HLA in healthy donors. Sequenced by immunoSEQ multiplex PCR; TCRdb stores in-frame clones only, minus some. The sample consists of some 220,000 clones, about 89% of them appearing once. This clone was observed once. Its matching antigen is unknown. CDR3 size: 19 residues. CDR1 and CDR2 from the germline V gene are SGHRS and YFSETQ. Trimming at V came to 3 bases and at J to 0 bases, leaving 11 bases not matched to a gene. Notes on the study in general: The tendency of first-cohort TCR clusters to co-occur in the approximately 110 validation repertoires was the finding of a later analysis. Many donors shared some public TCRs, even though most TCR sequences were rare.

The sample comprised PBMCs. This TCR was recovered from a woman younger than 35 in good health and CMV-seronegative. The chain carries TRBV5-1 and TRBJ2-1; 11 bases map to TRBD2. The CDR3 DNA reads as TGCGCCAGCAGCTCTCTCGGGACTAGCGGAGGGAGCTCCTACAATGAGCAGTTCTTC. Amino acid sequence: CASSSLGTSGGSSYNEQFF.